The 16 T cell receptor beta chains in this list originate from one sample, sequenced in a study of T-cell memory formation after mild COVID-19. MiXCR was run by TCRdb on the 5' RACE reads, yielding one entry per CDR3 protein. Among more than 120,000 distinct CDR3 sequences, under 25% were seen once, and the ten largest hold 2% to 2.5%. Material: PBMCs or a T cell subset sorted from them (not recorded which). These TCRs come from an adult woman who had mild COVID-19 (a few samples of this study predate the infection). Cell type and time point are not known.

A few counts support this clonotype. This chain links TRBV7-6 with TRBJ1-3, with unresolved D. V lost 0 bases and J 2 bases, leaving 11 bases between the germline ends. CDR3 length: 16 amino acids. Germline CDR1 is SGHVS and CDR2 is FNYEAQ. CDR3 sequence: CASSLALRAAGNTIYF. In nucleotides, the CDR3 is TGTGCCAGCAGCTTAGCGTTAAGAGCAGCTGGAAACACCATATATTTT.

The sample holds a few counts of this clonotype. CDR3 region: CASRQPSTDTQYF. The DNA of the CDR3 is TGTGCCAGTAGACAGCCCAGCACAGATACGCAGTATTTT. This chain connects TRBV2 to TRBJ2-3; possibly TRBD1 for D (5 bases). V gave up 9 bases and J gave up 0 bases, with 10 bases separating them. CDR3 length equals 13 residues. Looked up from germline, CDR1 is SNHLY and CDR2 is FYNNEI.

The V call is TRBV10-3, the J call TRBJ2-1; D possibly corresponds to TRBD1 (7 bases). The V gene lost 4 bases and the J gene lost 6 bases, with 16 bases spanning the gap. The germline gives CDR1 ENHRY, CDR2 SYGVKD. The CDR3 is made up of 15 amino acids. In DNA form, the CDR3 reads TGTGCCATCAGTGGTGGAGGGGGCTCTTTCAATGAGCAGTTCTTC. Translated: CAISGGGGSFNEQFF.

The chain employs TRBV6-5 and TRBJ2-1; D gene ambiguous. CDR1 is MNHEY and CDR2 is SVGAGI in the germline V gene. V was pared by 4 bases and J by 8 bases, with 9 bases between. The CDR3 is made up of 12 amino acids. DNA of the CDR3: TGTGCCAGCAGTTCAGCAATGTATGAGCAGTTCTTC. Translation: CASSSAMYEQFF.

V is TRBV2 and J is TRBJ1-4; unclear D gene. Germline V CDR1 and CDR2: SNHLY, FYNNEI. This CDR3 is 16 amino acids long. Deletions cut 6 bases from V and 0 bases from J, with 14 bases between. The CDR3 spells CASRAGIIATNEKLFF. CDR3 in DNA: TGTGCCAGCAGGGCCGGGATAATTGCAACTAATGAAAAACTGTTTTTT.

This clonotype was counted a few times. The chain links TRBV12-3 or TRBV12-4 to TRBJ2-3; 7 bases fit TRBD2. This CDR3 contains 15 residues. With V trimmed by 5 bases and J by 0 bases, 5 bases remained unmatched. As DNA, the CDR3 is TGTGCCAGCAGTCCCTATAGCGGGAGCACAGATACGCAGTATTTT. This gives the protein CASSPYSGSTDTQYF.

This clonotype has only a few counts. V gene TRBV5-1 combines with J gene TRBJ2-3; D gene uncertain. CDR1 is SGHRS, CDR2 YFSETQ, per germline. Trimming removed 7 bases at V and 2 bases at J, with 17 bases between. The CDR3 covers 15 residues. The CDR3 DNA is TGCGCCAGCTCCTATAGCTTTTCCCTCACAGATACGCAGTATTTT. Translating gives CASSYSFSLTDTQYF.

This clonotype was seen ten or more times. V is TRBV12-3 or TRBV12-4 and J is TRBJ1-1; D ambiguous. The CDR3 covers 13 residues. With 6 bases removed from V and 0 bases from J, the gap between germline ends came to 8 bases. The CDR3 DNA reads as TGTGCCAGCAGAGCCTCGGTGAACACTGAAGCTTTCTTT. Its protein product is CASRASVNTEAFF.

In this sample, this clonotype turned up a few times. The rearrangement joins TRBV7-9 to TRBJ1-2, with D possibly TRBD1 on 5 matching bases. CDR1 SEHNR and CDR2 FQNEAQ come from the germline V gene (reference sequence). The CDR3 spans 12 residues. Trimming shortened V by 5 bases and J by 3 bases, and 7 bases separated the two germline ends. The CDR3 sequence is CASSQTDYGYTF. CDR3 nucleotides: TGTGCCAGCAGCCAGACAGACTATGGCTACACCTTC.

The chain combines TRBV14 with TRBJ2-7; D unclear. The ends were cut back, 0 bases at V and 6 bases at J, with 9 bases in the middle. The CDR3 totals 13 residues. Germline CDR1 SGHDN, CDR2 FVKESK. CDR3 residues: CASSQDGVREQYF. The CDR3 region has the DNA TGTGCCAGCAGCCAAGACGGAGTGCGCGAGCAGTACTTC.

This clonotype was observed a few times. J is TRBJ2-5 and V is TRBV14, with D possibly matching TRBD1 (6 bases). Germline CDR1 is SGHDN and CDR2 is FVKESK. Trimming cost V 2 bases and J 4 bases, with 14 bases left between them. This CDR3 is built from 15 residues. In DNA form, the CDR3 reads TGTGCCAGCAGCCAAATACAGGGTGTAGGAGAGACCCAGTACTTC. This codes for CASSQIQGVGETQYF.

The J gene is TRBJ2-7, the V gene TRBV18; a possible D gene is TRBD2 (5 bases). V lost 6 bases and J 0 bases, leaving 12 bases between the germline ends. This CDR3 is 14 amino acids long. CDR1 KGHSH and CDR2 LQKENI come from the germline V gene. The CDR3 coding sequence is TGTGCCAGCTCGTCCTTAGGGAGCTCCTACGAGCAGTACTTC. Amino acids: CASSSLGSSYEQYF.

The CDR3 sequence is CASSRQRTESNQPQHF. In DNA form, the CDR3 reads TGTGCCAGCAGCCGCCAGAGGACAGAAAGCAATCAGCCCCAGCATTTT. The genes are TRBV7-8 and TRBJ1-5; a weak D match, TRBD1 (6 bases). This CDR3 is built from 16 residues. Germline V gene data show CDR1 as SGHVS and CDR2 as FQNEAQ. V was shortened by 5 bases and J by 1 base, with 15 bases between the two germline ends.

This clonotype was detected only once. V gene TRBV9 combines with J gene TRBJ2-1, with D possibly matching TRBD2 (8 bases). CDR1 and CDR2 (germline): SGDLS, YYNGEE. With 2 bases removed from V and 6 bases from J, the gap between germline ends came to 18 bases. The CDR3 is 16 amino acids. The CDR3 sequence: CASSVHGRGPGNEQFF. DNA of the CDR3: TGTGCCAGCAGCGTCCACGGGAGGGGGCCTGGCAATGAGCAGTTCTTC.

This clonotype was seen a few times. The chain recombines TRBV6-5 with TRBJ2-3; tentative D call: TRBD2 (6 bases). V lost 3 bases to trimming and J lost 0 bases, with 13 bases between them. Germline CDR1 is MNHEY and CDR2 is SVGAGI. This CDR3 is 16 amino acids long. CDR3 coding DNA: TGTGCCAGCAGTTATAGGGGCAGCGGGAGCACAGATACGCAGTATTTT. Amino acids: CASSYRGSGSTDTQYF.

This clonotype was seen repeatedly, ten times or more. The chain combines TRBV7-3 with TRBJ2-7, with TRBD2 matching 7 bases. After removal of 4 bases from V and 2 bases from J, the junction contained 14 bases not matched to a gene. Germline V gives CDR1 SGHTA, CDR2 FQGTGA. CDR3 length: 17 amino acids. CDR3 nucleotides: TGTGCCAGCAGCTCCCCACGTATGGCTAGCGGAACCTACGAGCAGTACTTC. Translating it yields CASSSPRMASGTYEQYF.